This T cell receptor (beta chain) was recovered during a study of blood T cell repertoires in COVID-19 (dated by TCRdb to 2019 to 2021). Regarding the research as a whole: Samples from collaborators originated in the United States, Italy and Spain and spanned both the acute and convalescent phases of COVID-19. The material from the prospective study consisted of cDNA or gDNA derived from T cells, B-cell-depleted T cells, or PBMCs. A de-identified subject ID, COVID-19 status, age in years and sex were almost always included in the sample metadata. The repertoires were released in a freely available public database intended as a resource for research on the immune response to SARS-CoV-2. HLA class I and class II types, where available, came from metadata supplied by the sample provider rather than from assay-based typing. Deeply sampled blood TCRbeta repertoires from subjects exposed to, actively infected with, or recovered from COVID-19 were included in the dataset. Samples came from the ongoing ImmuneRACE study (first 160 participants) plus 1,254 subjects from 6 global collaborators. Broader findings and caveats from the paper: Clinical and demographic metadata were provided uncurated, with the amount varying by source and participant.

TCRbeta CDR3 regions were amplified from genomic DNA using the immunoSEQ Assay, a bias-controlled multiplex PCR. Under the source paper's analysis protocol: The number of nucleated cells in each sample was estimated from the amplification of reference gene primers within the assay. To quantify the absolute abundance of each unique TCRbeta CDR3 rearrangement, sequence reads were collapsed and filtered. For each sample, productive Simpson clonality was calculated by taking the square root of Simpson's diversity index across productive rearrangements. The source is immuneACCESS, and TCRdb retained only in-frame sequences with V and J called. Part of the clones is not carried over; for the studies checked, unresolved V genes explain less than half of this, and the remainder is unexplained. Clonal size and the V and J genes are those of that table, whereas D and trimming came from the DNA. The sample table holds about 210,000 clones, of which around 83% were seen once. Of the sample, 5.2% is held by the ten largest clones.

The CDR3, cysteine through phenylalanine, is 19 amino acids long. Only the CDR3 region is kept as DNA, spanning 57 bases read in frame from base 1. CDR1 MNHEY and CDR2 SVGEGT are derived from the germline V gene. The V end gives up 2 bases and the J end 0 bases, leaving 11 bases in the junction not matched to a gene. Concerning this clone itself: It lacks a known antigen. The record has no base qualities; no much larger clone is one base away.

One collaborating source in Seattle enrolled patients while the patients were actively infected and followed the patients over time throughout the course of disease. Whole blood was collected in K2EDTA tubes by collaborating institutions according to the institutions' own protocols. For TCRbeta analysis, collaborators shipped samples in one of three forms: frozen whole blood, isolated PBMCs, or DNA extracted from either of those sample types. The sequencing input was peripheral blood. The chain is encoded by TRBV6-2 or TRBV6-3 joined to TRBJ2-3, with 10 bases matching TRBD2. This sequence originates from a woman aged 70-85 years with COVID-19, enrolled during active disease. The CDR3 amino acid sequence is: CASSYTPLLAGDSTDTQYF. In nucleotides, the sequence is TGTGCCAGCAGTTACACGCCCCTGCTAGCGGGGGATAGCACAGATACGCAGTATTTT.